This T cell receptor (beta chain) was retrieved from a study of T cell responses to AZD1222 COVID-19 vaccine (dated by TCRdb to about 2021). About the full investigation: AZD1222 recipients with second doses at about 4 weeks or about 12 weeks were pooled, because spike-specific TCR depth and breadth did not differ between schedules. TCR sequencing covered about 230 trial participants: about 210 given two doses of AZD1222 and 26 given two doses of MenACWY control vaccine. Trial participants were enrolled by age into 18-55, 56-69 and 70-plus year subgroups, with roughly 150, 30 and 60 TCR-sequenced participants respectively. Points the paper makes about the study in general: Conclusions about previously exposed vaccinees are limited because only a handful of AZD1222 recipients were SARS-CoV-2 seropositive at baseline. The vaccine-associated CD4 TCRs covered the entire spike protein, and the dominant responses fell in regions 160-218 and 743-854. Reportedly, almost half of the unique spike-specific TCRs recognized epitopes lying outside the regions that are mutated in the B.1.351 and B.1.1.7 variants. After two AZD1222 doses, both the breadth and the depth of spike-specific TCRs were significantly higher than at day 0 and than in MenACWY recipients. In the small 56-69-year group, the increase in depth fell short of significance, most likely because of low power. Because no samples from the day 14 peak response were available, repertoires could be characterized only after the peak T cell response. Participants were mostly white British, with more females than males. The authors suggested clonal diversity may have been underestimated.

In the paper's terms, the time point label means: baseline before first vaccination. The vaccinee samples were drawn from two UK trials, COV001 and COV002, one of which was a single-blind randomized controlled phase 2/3 trial testing AZD1222 (ChAdOx1 nCoV-19) in healthy adults. For TCRbeta chain sequencing, PBMC samples from trial participants were taken at day 0 and at day 28 after the second dose. The CDR3 regions of human TCRbeta chains were subjected to immunosequencing. Processing in the source paper ran as follows. Repertoire TCRs were matched against a reference library of SARS-CoV-2-specific TCRs generated with the MIRA antigen-specificity platform. Breadth meant the fraction of unique TCRs that were SARS-CoV-2-associated, whereas depth meant the fraction of total T cells that were SARS-CoV-2-associated. Using the MIRA data, each spike-specific TCR was assigned both to the spike region to which the TCR was reactive and to a CD4 or CD8 class. Log10-transformed breadth and depth values were compared by one-way ANOVA with Sidak's multiple comparisons tests. The table comes from immuneACCESS by way of TCRdb, which keeps in-frame sequences with V and J called. Part of the clones is missing from these tables; in studies checked, under half for an unresolved V gene and the rest for unknown reasons. That table is the source of V, J and clone size, and D and trimming were worked out from the DNA. Present in this sample are over 150,000 clones, roughly 90% of which were seen just once. The ten largest clonotypes hold approximately 19% of the sample.

There are 13 amino acids in the CDR3, from cysteine to phenylalanine inclusive. CDR3 DNA only is kept here, 39 bases in frame from base 1. At the junction V is shortened by 3 bases and J by 5 bases, with 10 bases in between. From the germline V gene (reference sequence), CDR1 is LNHDA and CDR2 is SQIVND. A remark on this clone: What antigen it recognizes has not been identified. Per-base quality was not reported, and no clone a single base away is much larger than it.

The TCR comes from an adult in good health. Here the chain combines TRBV19 and TRBJ1-2; tentative D gene TRBD1, with 6 bases matching. Sequenced here: peripheral blood, sampled on day 0 of AZD1222 vaccination. The CDR3 sequence is CASSIGGRYGYTF. At the DNA level, the sequence is TGTGCCAGTAGTATTGGGGGGCGTTATGGCTACACCTTC.